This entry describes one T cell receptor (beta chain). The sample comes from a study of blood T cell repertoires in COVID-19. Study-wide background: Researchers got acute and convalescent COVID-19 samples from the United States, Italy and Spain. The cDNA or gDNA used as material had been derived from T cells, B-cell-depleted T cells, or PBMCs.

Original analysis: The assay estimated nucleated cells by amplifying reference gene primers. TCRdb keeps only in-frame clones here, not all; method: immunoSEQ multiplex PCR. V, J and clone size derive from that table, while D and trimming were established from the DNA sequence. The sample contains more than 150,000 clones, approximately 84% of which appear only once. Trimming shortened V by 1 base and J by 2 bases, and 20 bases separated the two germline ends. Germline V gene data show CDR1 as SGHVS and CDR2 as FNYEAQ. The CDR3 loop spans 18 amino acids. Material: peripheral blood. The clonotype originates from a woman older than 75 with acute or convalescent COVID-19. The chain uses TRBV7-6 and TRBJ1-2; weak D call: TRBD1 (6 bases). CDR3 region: CASSLGPPGADGNYGYTF. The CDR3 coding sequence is TGTGCCAGCAGCTTAGGACCCCCAGGGGCGGATGGAAACTATGGCTACACCTTC.